In its sample, the clone carrying this T cell receptor beta chain was seen a few times. The antigen is undetermined. Germline-derived CDR1 and CDR2 are SGHTA and FQGNSA. The germline V and J ends were trimmed by 3 bases and 2 bases, with 8 bases remaining between them. This CDR3 is built from 14 residues. The data were obtained in a study of CD8 T cells in ankylosing spondylitis. Study-wide results and limits: Significant enrichment of disease-linked clones was reported in matched ankylosing spondylitis synovial fluid. The disease-linked clones had a CD8+ phenotype and low blood frequencies. Blood from ankylosing spondylitis patients appeared to carry a characteristic roughly 8-variant TCR beta motif.

TCRdb reprocessed the 5' RACE reads via MiXCR and lists one record per CDR3 protein. The sample consists of some 400,000 distinct CDR3 sequences, around 20% of them appearing once. The TCR sequence derives from a male donor with ankylosing spondylitis. The sample taken for sequencing was blood, either unsorted or a sorted T cell fraction (not recorded which). The J gene is TRBJ2-1, the V gene TRBV7-2; D is unresolved. CDR3 bases: TGTGCCAGCAGCTTGAGGAGACCCTACAATGAGCAGTTCTTC. Its protein product is CASSLRRPYNEQFF.